This is a list of T cell receptor beta chains from one sample in a study of vaccination and CD4 T cells after COVID-19. From the PCR reads, TCRdb called clonotypes with MiXCR, one entry per CDR3 protein. Here the sample spans over 8,000 distinct CDR3 sequences, roughly three fifths being singletons. These receptors are not linked to any known antigen. Sample: CD4+ T cells from blood, cultured in vitro. These receptors all stem from a human donor who had recovered from COVID-19. Both conserved end residues are part of each CDR3. Each record gives: J gene, V gene, clone size, D gene, CDR3 protein, CDR3 DNA. A D gene is named only where the DNA matches it firmly. Only part of the rows carry a size: once, few, many, or a class if the clone is expanded.

>TRBJ1-5|TRBV30|.|.
CAWSAIGYQPQHF
TGTGCCTGGAGTGCGATAGGCTATCAGCCCCAGCATTTT
>TRBJ2-3|TRBV11-3|few|TRBD2
CASSSGLAGGRDTQYF
TGTGCCAGCAGTTCCGGACTAGCGGGGGGACGGGATACGCAGTATTTT
>TRBJ1-2|TRBV9|.|.
CASSRTRVGHGYTF
TGTGCCAGCAGCCGAACCAGGGTTGGTCATGGCTACACCTTC
>TRBJ2-1|TRBV7-3|.|TRBD1
CASSPDRGRSEQFF
TGTGCCAGCAGCCCGGACAGGGGGCGAAGTGAGCAGTTCTTC
>TRBJ1-1|TRBV7-9|.|.
CASCMTANTEAFF
TGTGCCAGCTGCATGACAGCGAACACTGAAGCTTTCTTT
>TRBJ1-5|TRBV5-6|once|.
CASSLVGNQPQHF
TGTGCCAGCAGCTTGGTGGGGAATCAGCCCCAGCATTTT
>TRBJ2-7|TRBV27|.|TRBD2
CASSLYASGSRFYVDEQYF
TGTGCCAGCAGTTTATATGCTAGCGGGAGCAGGTTTTATGTTGACGAGCAGTACTTC
>TRBJ2-3|TRBV20-1|few|TRBD2
CSQTSGSTDTQYF
TGCAGTCAGACTAGCGGAAGCACAGATACGCAGTATTTT
>TRBJ2-3|TRBV9|.|TRBD1
CASSGRDRESTDTQYF
TGTGCCAGCAGCGGACGGGACAGGGAGAGCACAGATACGCAGTATTTT
>TRBJ1-1|TRBV9|.|.
CASSVGGRQNTEAFF
TGTGCCAGCAGCGTCGGGGGAAGGCAGAACACTGAAGCTTTCTTT
>TRBJ2-5|TRBV7-9|.|TRBD1
CASSYLTGGETQYF
TGTGCCAGCAGCTACTTGACAGGGGGGGAGACCCAGTACTTC
>TRBJ1-2|TRBV11-3|.|.
CASSDPPHYGYTF
TGTGCCAGCAGCGACCCACCCCACTATGGCTACACCTTC
>TRBJ1-1|TRBV7-2|.|.
CASSLSGPEAFF
TGTGCCAGCAGCTTATCAGGGCCTGAAGCTTTCTTT
>TRBJ1-2|TRBV12-3/TRBV12-4|.|.
CASSLRFLAGYTF
TGTGCCAGCAGTTTAAGGTTTCTGGCGGGCTACACCTTC
>TRBJ1-6|TRBV11-3|.|TRBD1
CASSRGGLGQEESPLHF
TGTGCCAGCAGCAGGGGGGGTCTGGGACAGGAGGAATCACCCCTCCACTTT
>TRBJ1-5|TRBV7-2|.|TRBD1
CASSLAGSGGASNQPQHF
TGTGCCAGCAGCTTAGCCGGGTCAGGGGGGGCAAGCAATCAGCCCCAGCATTTT
>TRBJ1-5|TRBV12-3/TRBV12-4|.|.
CASRQDSNQPQHF
TGTGCCAGCAGACAAGACAGTAATCAGCCCCAGCATTTT
>TRBJ1-1|TRBV24-1|few|TRBD1
CATTRGTGYDTEAFF
TGTGCCACCACGAGGGGGACAGGGTATGACACTGAAGCTTTCTTT
>TRBJ1-5|TRBV7-8|few|TRBD1
CASSLAGTGFSSNQPQHF
TGTGCCAGCAGCTTAGCGGGGACAGGGTTTTCGAGCAATCAGCCCCAGCATTTT
>TRBJ2-1|TRBV7-9|.|.
CASSRNNEQFF
TGTGCCAGCAGCCGAAACAATGAGCAGTTCTTC
>TRBJ2-5|TRBV25-1|.|TRBD1
CASSEGAGGGETQYF
TGTGCCAGCAGTGAAGGGGCAGGGGGCGGAGAGACCCAGTACTTC
>TRBJ2-1|TRBV12-3/TRBV12-4|.|.
CASSSLPGRGSEQFF
TGTGCCAGCAGTTCACTACCCGGACGGGGGAGTGAGCAGTTCTTC
>TRBJ1-3|TRBV10-1|.|TRBD1
CASTQRTGTYPHSGNTIYF
TGCGCCAGCACCCAAAGGACAGGGACCTATCCTCACTCTGGAAACACCATATATTTT
>TRBJ2-3|TRBV20-1|.|TRBD1
CSAREQNRGTQYF
TGCAGTGCTAGGGAACAGAACAGGGGTACGCAGTATTTT
>TRBJ2-3|TRBV12-3/TRBV12-4|.|TRBD2
CASRDGGAPWTDTQYF
TGTGCCAGCAGGGACGGGGGGGCCCCGTGGACAGATACGCAGTATTTT
>TRBJ1-2|TRBV7-2|.|.
CASSLGTLANYGYTF
TGTGCCAGCAGCTTAGGGACGTTAGCTAACTATGGCTACACCTTC
>TRBJ2-4|TRBV11-3|.|.
CASSRAGVAKNIQYF
TGTGCCAGCAGCCGAGCCGGGGTCGCCAAAAACATTCAGTACTTC
>TRBJ1-2|TRBV10-3|.|TRBD1
CAISAGWIGGQGGRNNYGYTF
TGTGCCATCAGTGCCGGTTGGATTGGAGGACAGGGGGGGAGGAATAACTATGGCTACACCTTC
>TRBJ2-5|TRBV12-3/TRBV12-4|.|TRBD2
CASSAGGASGRETQYF
TGTGCCAGCAGCGCCGGGGGGGCTAGCGGGAGAGAGACCCAGTACTTC
>TRBJ2-7|TRBV7-2|.|TRBD1
CASSLDRGTIYEQYF
TGTGCCAGCAGCTTAGACAGGGGCACAATCTACGAGCAGTACTTC
>TRBJ1-5|TRBV2|once|.
CASTPGARNQPQHF
TGTGCCAGCACCCCGGGGGCTAGAAATCAGCCCCAGCATTTT
>TRBJ1-1|TRBV20-1|few|.
CSAPDRRRGEYTF
TGCAGTGCTCCGGACCGGCGTAGAGGGGAGTATACGTTT
>TRBJ2-4|TRBV6-1|.|TRBD2
CAGSERGLGNIQYF
TGTGCCGGCAGTGAAAGGGGACTAGGAAACATTCAGTACTTC
>TRBJ2-5|TRBV24-1|few|.
CATRTGWPSGETQYF
TGTGCCACCCGGACGGGATGGCCCTCGGGTGAGACCCAGTACTTC
>TRBJ1-2|TRBV24-1|few|TRBD1
CATSDTTGDYGYTF
TGTGCTACCAGTGATACTACAGGGGACTATGGCTACACCTTC
>TRBJ1-3|TRBV2|.|.
CASSGRASSGNTIYF
TGTGCCAGCAGTGGCCGTGCTAGCTCTGGAAACACCATATATTTT
>TRBJ1-2|TRBV20-1|.|.
CSARARVISGYTF
TGCAGTGCTAGAGCCAGGGTCATTTCGGGCTACACCTTC
>TRBJ2-3|TRBV19|medium-sized|.
CASSKGAGLTDTQYF
TGTGCCAGTAGTAAGGGGGCGGGGTTGACAGATACGCAGTATTTT
>TRBJ2-3|TRBV20-1|.|.
CSARVPFRDTQYF
TGCAGTGCTAGAGTCCCTTTCCGGGATACGCAGTATTTT
>TRBJ1-2|TRBV12-3/TRBV12-4|.|.
CASSPDSLNGYTF
TGTGCCAGCAGTCCGGACAGTCTAAATGGCTACACCTTC
>TRBJ1-1|TRBV7-9|few|.
CASSLGERGWAFF
TGTGCCAGCAGCTTAGGGGAGAGGGGCTGGGCTTTCTTT
>TRBJ1-3|TRBV6-1|few|.
CASRTGRPDSGNTIYF
TGTGCCAGCAGGACGGGTCGCCCCGACTCTGGAAACACCATATATTTT
>TRBJ2-5|TRBV20-1|.|.
CSARVQETQYF
TGCAGTGCTAGAGTCCAAGAGACCCAGTACTTC
>TRBJ1-6|TRBV6-2/TRBV6-3|few|.
CASSYSPSGRGRGDSPLHF
TGTGCCAGCAGTTACTCACCGAGTGGCCGCGGACGAGGTGATTCACCCCTCCACTTT
>TRBJ1-2|TRBV20-1|few|.
CSARASRPGSYGYTF
TGCAGTGCTAGAGCCTCCCGACCGGGATCCTATGGCTACACCTTC
>TRBJ1-5|TRBV18|.|.
CASSRGDVGNQPQHF
TGTGCCAGCTCACGAGGGGACGTGGGGAATCAGCCCCAGCATTTT
>TRBJ2-5|TRBV6-1|.|TRBD2
CASSALAGGLETQYF
TGTGCCAGCAGTGCCTTAGCGGGCGGGCTAGAGACCCAGTACTTC
>TRBJ2-7|TRBV2|.|.
CASSRPGSSYEQYF
TGTGCCAGCAGTAGGCCCGGGAGCTCCTACGAGCAGTACTTC
>TRBJ2-3|TRBV4-3|once|.
CASSPEGGGIGLDTQYF
TGCGCCAGCAGCCCGGAGGGAGGCGGGATTGGGTTAGATACGCAGTATTTT
>TRBJ1-1|TRBV10-3|.|.
CATRESGNTEAFF
TGTGCCACCCGGGAATCGGGAAACACTGAAGCTTTCTTT
>TRBJ1-5|TRBV20-1|few|TRBD1
CSAIGQGAIQYQPQHF
TGCAGTGCCATAGGACAGGGGGCAATCCAGTATCAGCCCCAGCATTTT
>TRBJ2-1|TRBV10-3|once|TRBD1
CAINSKTGTGDEQFF
TGTGCCATCAATTCCAAGACAGGGACGGGCGATGAGCAGTTCTTC
>TRBJ1-5|TRBV7-9|.|.
CAPRGRGRDSSNQPQHF
TGTGCCCCGCGGGGTAGGGGACGGGATAGTAGCAATCAGCCCCAGCATTTT
>TRBJ2-1|TRBV6-1|.|.
CASKSGSQTYNEQFF
TGTGCCAGCAAATCCGGCAGCCAGACGTACAATGAGCAGTTCTTC
>TRBJ1-6|TRBV7-2|.|.
CASSLTGIYNSPLHF
TGTGCCAGCAGCTTGACAGGAATCTATAATTCACCCCTCCACTTT